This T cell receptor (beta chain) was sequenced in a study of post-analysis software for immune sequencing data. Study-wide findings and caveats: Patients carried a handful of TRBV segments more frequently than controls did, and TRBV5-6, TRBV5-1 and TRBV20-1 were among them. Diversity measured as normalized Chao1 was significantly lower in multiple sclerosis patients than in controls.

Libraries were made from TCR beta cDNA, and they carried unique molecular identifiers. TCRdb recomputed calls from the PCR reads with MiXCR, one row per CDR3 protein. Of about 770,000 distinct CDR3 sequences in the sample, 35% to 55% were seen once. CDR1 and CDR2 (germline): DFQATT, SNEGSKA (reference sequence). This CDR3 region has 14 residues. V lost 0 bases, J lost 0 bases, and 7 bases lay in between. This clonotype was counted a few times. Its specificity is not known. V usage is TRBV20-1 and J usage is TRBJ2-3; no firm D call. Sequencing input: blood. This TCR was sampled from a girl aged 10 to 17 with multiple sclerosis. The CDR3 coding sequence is TGCAGTGCTAGAGATGTACAGAGCACAGATACGCAGTATTTT. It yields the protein CSARDVQSTDTQYF.